The present T cell receptor (beta chain) was sequenced within a study of control samples from healthy donors and cancer patients. Clones were read by immunoSEQ multiplex PCR, and TCRdb kept only the in-frame ones, dropping some. Here the sample table reports under 200,000 clones. Germline V lookup: CDR1 LGHDT, CDR2 YNNKEL (reference sequence). The CDR3 is 13 residues long. V was pared by 5 bases and J by 11 bases, with 11 bases of the junction left unmatched. The chain couples TRBV3-1 (or the pseudogene TRBV3-2) to TRBJ1-1; 7 bases are a match to TRBD1. The source is a woman aged 30 to 39 in good health. Sequenced sample: blood. The CDR3 reads CASSSPGQTRAFF. The CDR3, as DNA: TGTGCCAGCAGCTCACCGGGACAGACGAGGGCTTTCTTT.